The rows below give T cell receptor beta chains drawn from one sample of a study of OX40 agonist ivuxolimab in advanced cancers. The repertoire was sequenced with immunoSEQ multiplex PCR; TCRdb's copy has only in-frame clones and lacks some. Here the sample spans roughly 120,000 clones, approximately 89% being singletons. The starting material was CD4+ or CD8+ T cells sorted from blood, obtained in a trial of the OX40 agonist ivuxolimab. The receptors here all came from an adult with an advanced solid tumor such as melanoma, head and neck, liver or kidney cancer. The CDR3 runs from the conserved cysteine through the conserved F or W. Each record gives: clone size, V gene, D gene, J gene, CDR3 protein, CDR3 DNA. A D gene is named only where the DNA matches it firmly. Where a row states a size, it is once, few, many or the class of an expanded clone; other rows omit it.

NA	TRBV6-5	NA	TRBJ2-3	CASRKRSNTDTQYF	TGTGCCAGCAGGAAGAGGAGTAATACAGATACGCAGTATTTT
NA	TRBV29-1	NA	TRBJ2-3	CSVEVGPDTQYF	TGCAGCGTTGAAGTAGGGCCAGATACGCAGTATTTT
once	TRBV6-5	TRBD1	TRBJ2-7	CASRGQGLTYEQYF	TGTGCCAGCAGGGGACAGGGGCTTACCTACGAGCAGTACTTC
NA	TRBV19	TRBD2	TRBJ2-3	CASSLLGTSGGPTDTQYF	TGTGCCAGTAGTCTCCTCGGGACTAGCGGGGGCCCCACAGATACGCAGTATTTT
NA	TRBV5-4	NA	TRBJ1-2	CASSLQPGHMGGYTF	TGTGCCAGCAGCCTCCAGCCGGGACATATGGGTGGCTACACCTTC
NA	TRBV6-5	NA	TRBJ2-7	CASSTGTLRNYEQYF	TGTGCCAGCAGTACCGGGACCCTTCGGAATTACGAGCAGTACTTC
NA	TRBV28	TRBD1	TRBJ1-2	CASSFQGGYYGYTF	TGTGCCAGCAGTTTTCAGGGGGGCTACTATGGCTACACCTTC
NA	TRBV9	NA	TRBJ1-2	CASSVTGNGYTF	TGTGCCAGCAGCGTGACAGGAAATGGCTACACCTTC
once	TRBV5-8	TRBD1	TRBJ1-4	CASSRGQANEKLFF	TGTGCCAGCAGCCGGGGACAGGCTAATGAAAAACTGTTTTTT
NA	TRBV30	NA	TRBJ2-2	CAWSVGLSGFGSTGELFF	TGTGCCTGGAGTGTAGGTTTATCGGGGTTTGGCAGCACCGGGGAGCTGTTTTTT
NA	TRBV11-2	NA	TRBJ1-1	CASSQQGNTEAFF	TGTGCCAGCAGCCAGCAGGGGAACACTGAAGCTTTCTTT
few	TRBV4-1	NA	TRBJ1-2	CASSQEQGPFNYGYTF	TGCGCCAGCAGCCAAGAGCAGGGGCCATTTAACTATGGCTACACCTTC
NA	TRBV29-1	NA	TRBJ1-6	CSVLQGSADSPLHF	TGCAGCGTCCTACAGGGTTCTGCGGATTCACCCCTCCACTTT
medium-sized	TRBV7-3	NA	TRBJ1-2	CASSLPEGRGYTF	TGTGCCAGCAGTCTCCCGGAGGGTAGGGGCTACACCTTC
NA	TRBV5-4	NA	TRBJ2-7	CASSLGGQASYEQYF	TGTGCCAGCAGCTTGGGGGGGCAAGCGTCCTACGAGCAGTACTTC
NA	TRBV5-1	TRBD1	TRBJ2-5	CASSFLQGAEVRETQYF	TGCGCCAGCAGCTTTTTACAGGGGGCTGAAGTTCGAGAGACCCAGTACTTC
NA	TRBV27	NA	TRBJ1-1	CASSVREGTEAFF	TGTGCCAGCAGCGTCAGGGAGGGGACTGAAGCTTTCTTT
NA	TRBV19	NA	TRBJ1-6	CASSTSGTASSYNSPLHF	TGTGCCAGTAGTACGTCCGGGACGGCGAGCTCCTATAATTCACCCCTCCACTTT
NA	TRBV18	TRBD1	TRBJ1-1	CASSPFTKGAIEAFF	TGTGCCAGCTCACCTTTTACGAAGGGGGCAATTGAAGCTTTCTTT
NA	TRBV5-1	NA	TRBJ2-7	CASSSRGATYEQYF	TGCGCCAGCAGCTCGAGGGGAGCTACCTACGAGCAGTACTTC
NA	TRBV7-9	TRBD1	TRBJ1-6	CASSFRGNSPLHF	TGTGCCAGCAGCTTCAGGGGGAATTCACCCCTCCACTTT
few	TRBV30	NA	TRBJ1-1	CAWMRTTEAFF	TGTGCCTGGATGCGTACCACTGAAGCTTTCTTT
NA	TRBV10-1	NA	TRBJ1-5	CASSGGRSAEGQPQHF	TGCGCCAGCAGCGGAGGCCGCTCGGCGGAGGGACAGCCCCAGCATTTT
NA	TRBV2	TRBD1	TRBJ1-4	CASTADRGDEKLFF	TGTGCCAGCACCGCGGACAGGGGGGATGAAAAACTGTTTTTT
NA	TRBV4-3	TRBD1	TRBJ1-5	CASSQDRYGNQPQHF	TGCGCCAGCAGCCAGGACAGGTACGGCAATCAGCCCCAGCATTTT
NA	TRBV7-9	NA	TRBJ1-5	CASSPLLQGNQPQHF	TGTGCCAGCAGCCCCTTGCTACAGGGTAATCAGCCCCAGCATTTT
NA	TRBV15	NA	TRBJ2-5	CATSRQTVYQETQYF	TGTGCCACCAGCAGACAGACTGTGTACCAAGAGACCCAGTACTTC
once	TRBV11-2	TRBD2	TRBJ2-7	CASSLRGSGRENEQYF	TGTGCCAGCAGCCTCCGCGGTAGCGGGAGAGAAAACGAGCAGTACTTC
NA	TRBV27	NA	TRBJ1-6	CASRGVVGSYNSPLHF	TGTGCCAGCAGGGGAGTCGTAGGCTCCTATAATTCACCCCTCCACTTT
NA	TRBV28	TRBD2	TRBJ2-1	CASSPSGSFNNEQFF	TGTGCCAGCAGCCCTAGCGGGAGTTTTAACAATGAGCAGTTCTTC
NA	TRBV5-4	NA	TRBJ1-6	CASSSSGSRNSPLHF	TGTGCCAGCAGCAGCTCAGGCAGCCGGAATTCACCCCTCCACTTT
NA	TRBV19	TRBD2	TRBJ2-3	CASSFASGSSPDTQYF	TGTGCCAGTAGTTTCGCTAGCGGGAGTAGCCCAGATACGCAGTATTTT
NA	TRBV28	TRBD2	TRBJ2-7	CASSLGGTLSYEQYF	TGTGCCAGCAGTTTGGGGGGGACTCTCTCCTACGAGCAGTACTTC
NA	TRBV19	NA	TRBJ1-1	CASMQAEAFF	TGTGCCAGCATGCAGGCTGAAGCTTTCTTT
NA	TRBV5-5	NA	TRBJ1-1	CASSFGPRETNTEAFF	TGTGCCAGCAGCTTCGGACCCCGGGAGACGAACACTGAAGCTTTCTTT
once	TRBV30	TRBD1	TRBJ1-2	CAWRQGAMDGYTF	TGTGCCTGGAGACAGGGGGCGATGGATGGCTACACCTTC
NA	TRBV27	TRBD2	TRBJ2-7	CASHYTLAGGPSEQYF	TGTGCCAGCCACTACACACTAGCGGGAGGGCCGAGTGAGCAGTACTTC
NA	TRBV11-2	NA	TRBJ2-4	CASKHYKGNIQYF	TGTGCCAGCAAACATTATAAGGGAAACATTCAGTACTTC
NA	TRBV5-1	TRBD1	TRBJ1-1	CASSLGDRTWNTEAFF	TGCGCCAGCAGCTTGGGGGACAGGACCTGGAACACTGAAGCTTTCTTT
NA	TRBV18	NA	TRBJ2-5	CASSPLPQATVGQETQYF	TGTGCCAGCTCACCACTCCCCCAGGCAACGGTCGGACAAGAGACCCAGTACTTC
NA	TRBV5-1	TRBD2	TRBJ2-1	CASSLYTSGGYNEQFF	TGCGCCAGCAGCCTCTATACTAGCGGGGGATACAATGAGCAGTTCTTC
NA	TRBV27	NA	TRBJ1-6	CARFSTEEYNSPLHF	TGTGCCAGGTTCTCGACTGAAGAATATAATTCACCCCTCCACTTT
NA	TRBV5-1	NA	TRBJ1-2	CASSLDRQAGNYGYTF	TGCGCCAGCAGCTTGGACCGACAGGCCGGGAACTATGGCTACACCTTC
NA	TRBV11-2	NA	TRBJ1-1	CASSLDPPARDTEAFF	TGTGCCAGCAGCTTAGATCCGCCAGCGCGGGACACTGAAGCTTTCTTT
NA	TRBV15	NA	TRBJ2-3	CATSRPPGDTQYF	TGTGCCACCAGCAGACCTCCGGGGGATACGCAGTATTTT
NA	TRBV29-1	TRBD2	TRBJ2-1	CSGLPLVLAGISSYNEQFF	TGCAGCGGCCTCCCCTTGGTATTAGCGGGGATAAGCTCCTACAATGAGCAGTTCTTC
NA	TRBV30	NA	TRBJ1-3	CARGSGNTIYF	TGTGCCCGGGGGTCTGGAAACACCATATATTTT
NA	TRBV11-2	NA	TRBJ2-1	CASSLHEGKYNEQFF	TGTGCCAGCAGCTTACACGAAGGGAAGTACAATGAGCAGTTCTTC
NA	TRBV30	NA	TRBJ2-1	CAWSVPDSLQGEQFF	TGTGCCTGGAGTGTACCTGACAGCTTACAAGGTGAGCAGTTCTTC
few	TRBV6-1	TRBD1	TRBJ1-2	CASTRGQNYGYTF	TGTGCCAGCACTAGGGGACAGAACTATGGCTACACCTTC
NA	TRBV7-2	NA	TRBJ2-6	CASSWLADSGANVLTF	TGTGCCAGCAGCTGGTTAGCGGACTCTGGGGCCAACGTCCTGACTTTC
NA	TRBV5-1	NA	TRBJ2-3	CASSIGPVGDTQYF	TGCGCCAGCAGCATAGGACCCGTAGGGGATACGCAGTATTTT